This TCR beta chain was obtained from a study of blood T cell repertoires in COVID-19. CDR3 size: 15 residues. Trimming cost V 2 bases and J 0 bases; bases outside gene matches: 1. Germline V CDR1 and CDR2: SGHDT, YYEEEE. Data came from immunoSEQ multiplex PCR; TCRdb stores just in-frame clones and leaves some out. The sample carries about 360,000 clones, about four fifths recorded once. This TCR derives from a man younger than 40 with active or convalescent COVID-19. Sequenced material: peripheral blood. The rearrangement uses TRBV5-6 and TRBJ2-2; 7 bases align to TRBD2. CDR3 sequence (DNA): TGTGCCAGCAGCTTAGCGGGGTCGAACACCGGGGAGCTGTTTTTT. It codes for CASSLAGSNTGELFF.